Each of the 10 T cell receptor beta chains below was sequenced from the same sample in a study of spatial heterogeneity in lung cancer. TCRdb recomputed calls from the 5' RACE reads with MiXCR, one row per CDR3 protein. The data show 20,000 to 25,000 distinct CDR3 sequences, approximately 10% seen once. Time point noted: sample taken at primary tumor resection. These TCRs' antigens remain unknown. The study, taken as a whole, reports: Tumors with more nonsynonymous mutations had more expanded intratumoral alpha and beta TCRs.

The sequenced sample was lung tumor tissue, obtained at surgery. Receptor source: a male donor with early-stage non-small cell lung cancer.

Worth noting for this clonotype: The conserved phenylalanine or tryptophan is not found at the CDR3 terminus, so this likely reflects a read error. Because the CDR3's place on the DNA is in doubt, the DNA is left out and the CDR3 is given as listed by TCRdb. V and J are TRBV7-2 and TRBJ2-5; TRBD2, the table's D call, lacks a check against the DNA. Germline-derived CDR1 and CDR2 are SGHTA and FQGNSA. The CDR3 sequence runs 16 residues, both termini included. The CDR3: CASSLGNDLASGLRYL.

CDR3 region: CASVGQANTGELFF. CDR3 in DNA: TGTGCCAGTGTGGGCCAGGCGAACACCGGGGAGCTGTTTTTT. The chain couples TRBV6-1 to TRBJ2-2; D is unclear. V gave up 9 bases and J gave up 0 bases, with 11 bases separating them. This CDR3 is 14 amino acids long. CDR1 and CDR2 from the germline V gene are MNHNS and SASEGT.

This clonotype was detected many times. The chain has TRBV7-8 and TRBJ2-1, with 7 bases that match TRBD1. Per the germline V gene, CDR1 is SGHVS and CDR2 is FQNEAQ. This CDR3 is built from 14 residues. J lost 8 bases, V lost 3 bases, and 7 bases had no gene match. DNA of the CDR3: TGTGCCAGCAGCTTCCCCAGGGGGTGGGATGAGCAGTTCTTC. Translation gives CASSFPRGWDEQFF.

The sample holds many counts of this clonotype. The chain recombines TRBV20-1 with TRBJ2-1; D is uncertain. The CDR3 totals 13 residues. The V and J ends lost 8 bases and 2 bases respectively, with 13 bases between them. Germline-derived CDR1 and CDR2 are DFQATT and SNEGSKA (reference sequence). The CDR3 spells CSWAWAAYNEQFF. The CDR3 region has the DNA TGCAGTTGGGCATGGGCAGCCTACAATGAGCAGTTCTTC.

The rearrangement links TRBV12-3 or TRBV12-4 to TRBJ1-5; D is ambiguous. This CDR3 has 14 residues. The V end lost 6 bases, the J end lost 7 bases, and 16 bases lay between the germline ends. CDR3 DNA: TGTGCCAGCAGCTCCCGGACGCGAGAACAGCCCCAGCATTTT. It codes for CASSSRTREQPQHF.

This chain joins TRBV6-5 and TRBJ1-4, with unresolved D. With 0 bases removed from V and 8 bases from J, the gap between germline ends came to 13 bases. Germline-derived CDR1 and CDR2 are MNHEY and SVGAGI. The CDR3 is made up of 15 amino acids. The CDR3 sequence is CASSYSSRNGEKLFF. The CDR3 DNA reads as TGTGCCAGCAGTTACTCGTCCCGGAATGGGGAAAAACTGTTTTTT.

This clonotype was found a few times. The chain has TRBV12-3 or TRBV12-4 and TRBJ2-7; 10 bases map to TRBD2. The length of the CDR3 is 15 residues. Losses at the gene ends were 3 bases for V and 2 bases for J; bases not matched to a gene: 4. In nucleotides, the CDR3 is TGTGCCAGCAGTTTTCAAGCGGGGGGGACCTACGAGCAGTACTTC. Translated: CASSFQAGGTYEQYF.

This clonotype was seen repeatedly, ten times or more. The chain links TRBV7-2 to TRBJ1-5; D unresolved. This CDR3 has 13 residues. The V end was cut by 4 bases, the J end by 2 bases, with 6 bases between. Germline V gene data show CDR1 as SGHTA and CDR2 as FQGNSA. The CDR3 is CASSSMGNQPQHF. Written as DNA, the CDR3 is TGTGCCAGCAGCTCGATGGGCAATCAGCCCCAGCATTTT.

This clonotype was detected ten times or more. The V gene is TRBV28, the J gene TRBJ1-2; D not certain. Looked up from germline, CDR1 is MDHEN and CDR2 is SYDVKM. The CDR3 is made up of 12 amino acids. V lost 7 bases and J 0 bases, leaving 6 bases between the germline ends. CDR3 protein: CASIRANYGYTF. The CDR3 nucleotides read TGTGCCAGCATACGAGCTAACTATGGCTACACCTTC.

J is TRBJ2-7 and V is TRBV7-2, with D perhaps matching TRBD2 (6 bases). The V gene's germline CDR1 is SGHTA and CDR2 FQGNSA. Trimming removed 4 bases from V and 2 bases from J, with 15 bases in between. This CDR3 contains 15 residues. The CDR3 here is CASSSILALTYEQYF. CDR3 in DNA: TGTGCCAGCAGCTCTATACTAGCCTTAACCTACGAGCAGTACTTC.